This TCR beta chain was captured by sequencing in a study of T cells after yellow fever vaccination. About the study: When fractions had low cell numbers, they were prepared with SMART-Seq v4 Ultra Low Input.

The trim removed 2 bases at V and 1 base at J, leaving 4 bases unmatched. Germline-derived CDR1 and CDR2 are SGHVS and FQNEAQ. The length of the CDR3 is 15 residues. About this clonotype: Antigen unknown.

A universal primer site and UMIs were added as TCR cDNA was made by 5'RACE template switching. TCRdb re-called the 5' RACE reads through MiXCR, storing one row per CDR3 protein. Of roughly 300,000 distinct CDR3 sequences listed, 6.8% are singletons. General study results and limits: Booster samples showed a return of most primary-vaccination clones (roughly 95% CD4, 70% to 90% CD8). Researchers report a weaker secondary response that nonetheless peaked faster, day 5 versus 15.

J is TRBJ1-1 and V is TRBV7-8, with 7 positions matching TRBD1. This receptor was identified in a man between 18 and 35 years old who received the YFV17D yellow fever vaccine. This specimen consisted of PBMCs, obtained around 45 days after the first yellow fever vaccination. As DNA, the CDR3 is TGTGCCAGCAGCTTAAACAGGGGCGGGAACACTGAAGCTTTCTTT. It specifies CASSLNRGGNTEAFF.